The 29 T cell receptor beta chains reported below all come from one sample, sequenced in a study of molecular identifiers for immune sequencing clone quantification. TCRdb redid the calling of the PCR reads with MiXCR, one entry per CDR3 protein. Among about 40,000 distinct CDR3 sequences, more than 20% were seen once, and the ten largest hold around 0.98%. Sequencing input: naive CD8+ T cells from blood, with Jurkat cell RNA spiked in. The subset here: FACS-sorted CD8+CD4-CCR7+CD45RA+ naive T cells. The receptors stem from a human donor in good health. Some libraries in this study had Jurkat cell RNA spiked in.

As regards this clonotype: A single base separates this from a much larger clone, so it may be a read error. The chain combines TRBV4-3 with TRBJ2-5, with D maybe TRBD1 (6 bases). Germline CDR1 reads LGHNA; CDR2 reads YSLEER. This CDR3 comprises 14 residues. The CDR3 sequence is CASSQRGGQEPQYF. CDR3 in DNA: TGCGCCAGCAGCCAGCGAGGGGGACAAGAGCCCCAGTACTTC.

There are a few counts of this clonotype. The CDR3 sequence is CASSQGKFGGGITEAFF. The DNA for the CDR3 is TGTGCCAGCAGCCAAGGGAAGTTCGGAGGGGGCATCACTGAAGCTTTCTTT. This chain joins TRBV3-1 and TRBJ1-1; 7 bases match TRBD1. Germline CDR1 is LGHDT and CDR2 is YNNKEL (reference sequence). CDR3 length: 17 amino acids. V lost 1 base, J lost 4 bases, and 12 bases stayed unmatched.

Comment on this clonotype: A much larger clone differs by one base, so this may be a read error. This chain uses TRBV10-2 with TRBJ1-1; D remains unclear. This CDR3 is 11 amino acids long. Germline V gene lookup returns CDR1 WSHSY and CDR2 SAAADI. V lost 3 bases, J lost 12 bases, and 11 bases lay in between. CDR3 amino acids: CASSEGALTFF. The CDR3 nucleotides are TGCGCCAGCAGTGAAGGCGCTCTGACTTTCTTT.

The chain couples TRBV28 to TRBJ2-7; 8 bases line up with TRBD2. The CDR3 is made up of 15 amino acids. V lost 8 bases, J lost 2 bases, and 11 bases stayed unmatched. Germline loops: CDR1 MDHEN, CDR2 SYDVKM. This CDR3 is CASGTELADPYEQYF. The CDR3 DNA sequence: TGTGCCAGCGGTACTGAACTAGCGGATCCCTACGAGCAGTACTTC.

This clonotype was detected many times. The chain links TRBV9 to TRBJ2-3; D is ambiguous. The CDR3 loop spans 15 amino acids. Germline V gene data show CDR1 as SGDLS and CDR2 as YYNGEE. Trimming shortened V by 0 bases and J by 0 bases, and 8 bases separated the two germline ends. The CDR3 loop reads CASSVGVSSTDTQYF. DNA for the CDR3: TGTGCCAGCAGCGTAGGGGTCTCTAGCACAGATACGCAGTATTTT.

Remarks on this clonotype: A much larger clone lies one base from this, so it may be a read error. DNA of the CDR3: TGTGCCAGCAGCTTTGATAGCGGGAGCTCCTACGCGCAGTACTTC. Residues: CASSFDSGSSYAQYF. The chain uses TRBV7-2 and TRBJ2-7; 9 bases map to TRBD2. The CDR3 is 15 residues long. The germline gives CDR1 SGHTA, CDR2 FQGNSA. The full variable domain, rest sourced from reference TRBV7-2 and TRBJ2-7, is GAGVSQSPSNKVTEKGKDVELRCDPISGHTALYWYRQSLGQGLEFLIYFQGNSAPDKSGLPSDRFSAERTGGSVSTLTIQRTQQEDSAVYLCASSFDSGSSYAQYFGPGTRLTVT.

In this sample, this clonotype turned up many times. This chain connects TRBV7-6 to TRBJ2-3; no firm D call. Trimming pared 1 base from V and 0 bases from J, leaving 17 bases between. Germline V lookup: CDR1 SGHVS, CDR2 FNYEAQ. This CDR3 has 18 residues. CDR3 residues: CASSLGSPLAESTDTQYF. Here the CDR3 DNA reads TGTGCCAGCAGCTTAGGTTCCCCCCTGGCGGAGAGCACAGATACGCAGTATTTT.

The chain carries TRBV12-3 or TRBV12-4 and TRBJ1-4, with TRBD1 identical over 7 bases. The CDR3 contains 14 residues. Trimming removed 6 bases from V and 14 bases from J; junction bases left unmatched: 15. The CDR3 DNA sequence: TGTGCCAGCAGCCAGGGACAGCTGAATGAATTTCTGTTTTTT. Residues: CASSQGQLNEFLFF.

This clonotype was counted ten times or more. The chain uses TRBV4-1 and TRBJ1-1, with D unclear. CDR3 length: 13 residues. Germline-derived CDR1 and CDR2 are MGHRA and YSYEKL. The V end was cut by 0 bases, the J end by 0 bases, with 2 bases between. In nucleotides, the CDR3 is TGCGCCAGCAGCCAAGAGATGAACACTGAAGCTTTCTTT. Translated: CASSQEMNTEAFF.

With regard to this clonotype: A read error may be the cause here, since a much bigger clone is one base away. V and J are TRBV7-9 and TRBJ2-7; maybe TRBD1 (5 bases). Trimming removed 5 bases at V and 0 bases at J, with 14 bases between. The CDR3 is 15 amino acids. Germline lookup yields CDR1 SEHNR and CDR2 FQNEAQ (reference sequence). CDR3 nucleotide sequence: TGTGCCAGCAGCCCCGGTCTTGGGGCCTCCTACGAGCAGTACTTC. Amino acids: CASSPGLGASYEQYF.

On this clonotype: One end of the junction is discordant with germline, which a read error may explain. In DNA, the CDR3 is TGTGCCAGCAGGGAGATATGGGCGGGAACGAACCCCGGGGAACTGTTTTTT. Its translation: CASREIWAGTNPGELFF. This rearrangement joins TRBV27 to TRBJ2-2; D perhaps matches TRBD2 (6 bases). The CDR3 consists of 17 residues. Germline values: CDR1 MNHEY, CDR2 SMNVEV (reference sequence).

This clonotype was observed many times. The chain uses TRBV6-2 or TRBV6-3 and TRBJ1-1, with D perhaps matching TRBD1 (6 bases). The CDR3 has 15 amino acids. The V and J ends lost 5 bases and 2 bases respectively, with 15 bases between them. Looked up from germline, CDR1 is MNHEY and CDR2 is SVGEGT. The CDR3 DNA follows: TGTGCCAGCAGTCCTCTTGGACAGCCTAACACTGAAGCTTTCTTT. Encoded protein: CASSPLGQPNTEAFF.

There are many counts of this clonotype. The gene calls are TRBV13 and TRBJ2-3; D call uncertain. With 5 bases removed from V and 4 bases from J, the gap between germline ends came to 10 bases. Germline loops: CDR1 PRHDT, CDR2 FYEKMQ (reference sequence). The CDR3 sequence is 13 residues long. The CDR3 sequence is CASSAWLADTQYF. The CDR3 DNA reads TGTGCCAGCAGCGCCTGGCTTGCAGATACGCAGTATTTT. The variable domain in full, with the rest retrieved from reference TRBV13 and TRBJ2-3, is AAGVIQSPRHLIKEKRETATLKCYPIPRHDTVYWYQQGPGQDPQFLISFYEKMQSDKGSIPDRFSAQQFSDYHSELNMSSLELGDSALYFCASSAWLADTQYFGPGTRLTVL.

The genes are TRBV11-2 and TRBJ2-7; 9 bases agree with TRBD1. Per the germline V gene, CDR1 is SGHAT and CDR2 is FQNNGV. Trimming at V came to 4 bases and at J to 2 bases, leaving 3 bases not matched to a gene. The CDR3 runs to 14 residues. The CDR3, as DNA: TGTGCCAGCAGCTGGGGACAGGGAGCCTACGAGCAGTACTTC. Residues: CASSWGQGAYEQYF.

Concerning this clonotype itself: The junction differs from germline at one of its ends, possibly a read error. This rearrangement joins TRBV13 to TRBJ2-4; D tentatively fits TRBD1 or TRBD2 (5 bases each). This CDR3 spans 16 amino acids. Germline V gene data show CDR1 as PRHDT and CDR2 as FYEKMQ (reference sequence). CDR3 residues: CARRLAARGPKNIRYF. DNA of the CDR3: TGTGCCCGCCGCTTGGCCGCCCGGGGCCCCAAAAACATTCGGTACTTC.

In the case of this clonotype: This clone may be a read error of a much larger clone one base away. This sequence joins TRBV7-8 and TRBJ1-6; TRBD1 is a possible D gene (5 bases). Germline lookup yields CDR1 SGHVS and CDR2 FQNEAQ. The CDR3 sequence is 15 residues long. The germline V and J ends were trimmed by 8 bases and 2 bases, with 13 bases remaining between them. CDR3 sequence: CASGSVTAYNSPLHF. The CDR3 region has the DNA TGTGCCAGCGGCTCGGTGACAGCCTATAATTCACCCCTCCACTTT.

In this sample, this clonotype turned up a few times. It may be a read error: a sequence one base away is much more abundant. The V and J genes are TRBV4-1 and TRBJ2-3; perhaps TRBD2 as D (5 bases). There are 14 residues in the CDR3. Germline CDR1 reads MGHRA; CDR2 reads YSYEKL. Trimming removed 2 bases at V and 0 bases at J, with 6 bases between. The CDR3 region has the DNA TGCGCCAGCAGCCAAAGGACTAGCACAGATACGCAGTATTTT. Translation: CASSQRTSTDTQYF.

This clonotype has at least ten counts. The chain recombines TRBV6-5 with TRBJ1-5, with D maybe TRBD1 (6 bases). Trimming took 6 bases from V and 4 from J, leaving 13 bases between them. CDR3 length: 14 residues. In germline, CDR1 is MNHEY, CDR2 SVGAGI. The DNA of the CDR3 is TGTGCCAGCAGCCCTGGACAGTTAAATCAGCCCCAGCATTTT. Its translation is CASSPGQLNQPQHF.

This clonotype turned up a few times. Possible read error: a much larger clone is one base away. The rearrangement links TRBV7-7 to TRBJ2-5; 8 bases map to TRBD2. The CDR3 spans 13 residues. Looked up from germline, CDR1 is SSHAT and CDR2 is FNYEAQ (reference sequence). CDR3: CASSRTSQGTQYF. CDR3 in DNA: TGTGCCAGCAGCCGGACTAGCCAAGGGACCCAGTACTTC.

V usage is TRBV9 and J usage is TRBJ2-7; perhaps TRBD1 as D (5 bases). Germline V gene data show CDR1 as SGDLS and CDR2 as YYNGEE. The germline V and J ends were trimmed by 0 bases and 0 bases, with 10 bases remaining between them. CDR3 size: 15 residues. CDR3: CASSVGQTASYEQYF. The CDR3 coding sequence is TGTGCCAGCAGCGTAGGACAGACAGCCTCCTACGAGCAGTACTTC.

This clonotype was seen repeatedly, ten times or more. The V gene is TRBV7-2, the J gene TRBJ2-7, with a weak D call TRBD1 (7 bases). Germline CDR1 reads SGHTA; CDR2 reads FQGNSA. This CDR3 comprises 13 residues. Trimming cost V 5 bases and J 3 bases, with 11 bases left between them. The CDR3 loop reads CASSAGQIYEQYF. CDR3 nucleotide sequence: TGTGCCAGCAGCGCGGGACAGATCTACGAGCAGTACTTC.

This rearrangement joins TRBV29-1 to TRBJ1-4; 8 nucleotides line up with TRBD1. Germline V gene sequence: CDR1 SQVTM, CDR2 ANQGSEA. This CDR3 is built from 14 residues. J was trimmed by 4 bases and V by 4 bases; bases with no gene match: 5. CDR3 loop: CSVAGQGVNEKLFF. CDR3 DNA: TGCAGCGTTGCCGGACAGGGAGTTAATGAAAAACTGTTTTTT.

This chain uses TRBV9 with TRBJ2-1; weak D call: TRBD1 (6 bases). V shed 4 bases and J shed 8 bases, with 13 bases lying between them. The CDR3 spans 13 residues. Per germline, CDR1 SGDLS and CDR2 YYNGEE. CDR3 sequence (DNA): TGTGCCAGCAGCCAACAGGGTTTTGATGAGCAGTTCTTC. Its translation: CASSQQGFDEQFF.

Comments on this clonotype: A read error may produce the germline difference seen at one junction end. The gene calls are TRBV5-3 and TRBJ1-1; D is uncertain. Being an ORF, TRBV5-3 has a function that is uncertain. The CDR3 is made up of 13 amino acids. CDR3 region: CASSLDRGNEAFF. The CDR3, as DNA: TGTGCCAGCAGCTTGGACCGGGGAAATGAAGCTTTCTTT.

The CDR3: CASSPGTGVNEQFF. For the CDR3, the DNA is TGTGCCAGCAGCCCCGGGACAGGGGTCAATGAGCAGTTCTTC. The chain recombines TRBV6-5 with TRBJ2-1, with 10 bases matching TRBD1. Germline trimming cut 6 bases from V and 6 bases from J; bases unmatched to any gene: 5. This CDR3 is 14 amino acids long. From germline, CDR1 is MNHEY and CDR2 SVGAGI.

The chain employs TRBV30 and TRBJ2-1; D is unclear. Trimming removed 0 bases at V and 6 bases at J, with 9 bases between. CDR1 is GTSNPN and CDR2 is SVGIG in the germline V gene (reference sequence). CDR3 size: 13 residues. This chain's CDR3 is CAWSVRYANEQFF. The CDR3, as DNA: TGTGCCTGGAGTGTACGCTACGCCAATGAGCAGTTCTTC. Full variable domain (remainder filled in from reference TRBV30 and TRBJ2-1): SQTIHQWPATLVQPVGSPLSLECTVEGTSNPNLYWYRQAAGRGLQLLFYSVGIGQISSEVPQNLSASRPQDRQFILSSKKLLLSDSGFYLCAWSVRYANEQFFGPGTRLTVL.

This clonotype was detected ten times or more. This chain links TRBV20-1 with TRBJ2-3; 9 nucleotides line up with TRBD2. V gave up 6 bases and J gave up 2 bases; unmatched junction bases: 3. The CDR3 consists of 13 residues. Germline CDR1 DFQATT, CDR2 SNEGSKA (reference sequence). The CDR3 bases are TGCAGTGCCCCGGGACTAGCCACAGATACGCAGTATTTT. Its protein product is CSAPGLATDTQYF.

The chain combines TRBV29-1 with TRBJ2-7; 12 nucleotides agree with TRBD2. The CDR3 contains 14 residues. CDR1 is SQVTM, CDR2 ANQGSEA, per germline. The V gene end was trimmed by 6 bases and the J gene end by 2 bases; junction bases not matched to a gene: 5. For the CDR3, the DNA is TGCAGCGTGCTGACTAGCGGGGGCCCCTACGAGCAGTACTTC. It encodes CSVLTSGGPYEQYF.

This clonotype was observed many times. The chain is built from TRBV19 and TRBJ1-1, with a tentative D call TRBD1 (5 bases). Per germline, CDR1 LNHDA and CDR2 SQIVND (reference sequence). Trimming stripped 6 bases from V and 2 bases from J, with 13 bases between. This CDR3 region has 14 residues. The CDR3 DNA follows: TGTGCCAGTAGAACGACAGACTTCAACACTGAAGCTTTCTTT. Protein: CASRTTDFNTEAFF. The complete variable domain, with remaining parts taken from reference TRBV19 and TRBJ1-1, reads DGGITQSPKYLFRKEGQNVTLSCEQNLNHDAMYWYRQDPGQGLRLIYYSQIVNDFQKGDIAEGYSVSREKKESFPLTVTSAQKNPTAFYLCASRTTDFNTEAFFGQGTRLTVV.